Each of the 25 T cell receptor beta chains below was sequenced from the same sample in a study of blood T cells in healthy people across ages. The second PCR ran about 6 to 12 cycles with a sample-barcoded 5' primer and J-beta primers. TCRdb used MiXCR to reprocess the 5' RACE reads, holding one entry per CDR3 protein. Found here are about 1.4 million distinct CDR3 sequences, around 55% of them singletons; the top ten hold roughly 7%. The sample taken for sequencing was blood. The origin of the receptors is a man between 18 and 29 years old in good health.

There are a few counts of this clonotype. The chain combines TRBV27 with TRBJ2-1; TRBD2 agrees at 9 bases. The CDR3 has 17 residues. The ends lost 2 bases at V and 8 bases at J; junction bases unmatched: 13. Germline lookup yields CDR1 MNHEY and CDR2 SMNVEV (reference sequence). The DNA for the CDR3 is TGTGCCAGCAGTTTAGGAGTTGCGCGGGGGGGCCTTTATGAGCAGTTCTTC. Translating it yields CASSLGVARGGLYEQFF.

This sequence joins TRBV2 and TRBJ2-3, with unresolved D. This CDR3 spans 11 amino acids. Trimming stripped 1 base from V and 7 bases from J, with 3 bases between. Germline CDR1 reads SNHLY; CDR2 reads FYNNEI. In DNA form, the CDR3 reads TGTGCCAGCAGTGAAGACCATACGCAGTATTTT. Amino acids: CASSEDHTQYF.

Only one count was recorded for this clonotype. One end of the junction varies from germline; a read error may be responsible. The chain joins TRBV14 to TRBJ1-1, with 8 bases identical to TRBD1. CDR1 SGHDN and CDR2 FVKESK come from the germline V gene. The CDR3 has 15 amino acids. As DNA, the CDR3 is TGTGCCAGCAGCCAGTTGCAGGGGGCGGACACTGAAACTTTCTTT. It translates to CASSQLQGADTETFF.

V gene TRBV6-2 or TRBV6-3 combines with J gene TRBJ2-7, with 8 bases aligning to TRBD1. After removal of 2 bases from V and 2 bases from J, the junction contained 8 bases not matched to a gene. This CDR3 is built from 16 residues. The germline CDR1 and CDR2 sequences are MNHEY and SVGEGT. CDR3 region: CASSYSAGTGTYEQYF. The CDR3 nucleotides are TGTGCCAGCAGTTACAGCGCCGGGACAGGAACCTACGAGCAGTACTTC.

The chain joins TRBV6-5 to TRBJ2-4; TRBD1 might be the D (5 bases). Near its end, the DNA agrees better with TRBJ2-7, so the J call may be wrong. The CDR3 is 14 residues long. The V gene's germline CDR1 is MNHEY and CDR2 SVGAGI. The CDR3 DNA sequence: TGTGCCAGCAGTGCACGAACAGGTTTGTCCGAGCAGTACTTC. Translating gives CASSARTGLSEQYF.

J is TRBJ2-5 and V is TRBV6-5; D may be TRBD2 (6 bases). Germline V CDR1 and CDR2: MNHEY, SVGAGI. The CDR3 has 17 residues. V lost 2 bases, J lost 7 bases, and 23 bases lay in between. The CDR3 sequence is CASSYADSGPPWGTQYF. As DNA, the CDR3 is TGTGCCAGCAGTTACGCGGATAGCGGCCCCCCTTGGGGGACCCAGTACTTC.

CDR3 sequence: CASSSRWTDDYTF. CDR3 sequence (DNA): TGTGCCAGCAGTTCCAGATGGACAGACGACTACACCTTC. The genes are TRBV6-2 or TRBV6-3 and TRBJ1-2; possible D gene TRBD1, 6 bases. The CDR3 is 13 residues long. Trimming took off 4 bases at V and 10 bases at J, with 16 bases between the two ends. Germline V gives CDR1 MNHEY, CDR2 SVGEGT.

This clonotype was recorded a few times. This rearrangement joins TRBV7-9 to TRBJ2-7; D remains ambiguous. Between the trimmed V and J ends, which lost 5 bases and 2 bases, there was a span of 13 bases. This CDR3 has 14 amino acids. Germline V gives CDR1 SEHNR, CDR2 FQNEAQ (reference sequence). Here the CDR3 reads CASSGDTRPYEQYF. CDR3 bases: TGTGCCAGCAGCGGTGACACGCGCCCCTACGAGCAGTACTTC.

This clonotype was detected a few times. The rearrangement joins TRBV20-1 to TRBJ2-7; 13 nucleotides line up with TRBD2. The CDR3 covers 18 residues. Germline values: CDR1 DFQATT, CDR2 SNEGSKA (reference sequence). Germline trimming cut 2 bases from V and 3 bases from J; bases unmatched to any gene: 13. The CDR3 nucleotides are TGCAGTGCTAGACCGGGACTAGCGGGATATAGTTTGCTCTACGAGCAGTACTTC. Encoded protein: CSARPGLAGYSLLYEQYF.

V and J are TRBV19 and TRBJ2-7, with a possible D match to TRBD1 (6 bases). Germline assignment: CDR1 LNHDA and CDR2 SQIVND (reference sequence). V lost 3 bases and J lost 3, with 9 bases in between. This CDR3 contains 13 residues. The chain's CDR3 is CASSIQGFYEQYF. The CDR3 nucleotides read TGTGCCAGTAGTATCCAGGGGTTCTACGAGCAGTACTTC.

The V call is TRBV15, the J call TRBJ2-3; weak D call: TRBD2 (5 bases). The CDR3 totals 14 residues. Trimming left V 1 base short and J 9 bases short, with 14 bases between. Germline-derived CDR1 and CDR2 are LNHNV and YYDKDF (reference sequence). CDR3 protein: CATSRVPGGGTQYF. The CDR3 bases are TGTGCCACCAGCAGAGTCCCGGGTGGAGGAACGCAGTATTTT.

V is TRBV10-2 and J is TRBJ1-1; TRBD1 might be the D (6 bases). Germline values: CDR1 WSHSY, CDR2 SAAADI. The V gene lost 0 bases and the J gene lost 11 bases, with 22 bases spanning the gap. The CDR3 is 16 amino acids. CDR3 bases: TGCGCCAGCAGTGAGTCGAAGGCGCTCCAGGGGAAGGGTGCTTTCTTT. Protein: CASSESKALQGKGAFF.

This clonotype occurred a few times. V is TRBV4-1 and J is TRBJ2-7; D might be TRBD1 (5 bases). CDR1 is MGHRA and CDR2 is YSYEKL in the germline V gene. The germline V and J ends were trimmed by 2 bases and 3 bases, with 8 bases remaining between them. The CDR3 loop spans 13 amino acids. CDR3 coding DNA: TGCGCCAGCAGCCAACTAGACAGCTACGAGCAGTACTTC. Encoded protein: CASSQLDSYEQYF.

The genes are TRBV5-1 and TRBJ2-2; D remains unclear. Germline CDR1 is SGHRS and CDR2 is YFSETQ. The CDR3 has 15 residues. V lost 2 bases, J lost 2 bases, and 10 bases lay in between. This chain's CDR3 is CASSFMALNTGELFF. CDR3 in DNA: TGCGCCAGCAGCTTCATGGCTCTCAACACCGGGGAGCTGTTTTTT.

The genes are TRBV20-1 and TRBJ2-3; TRBD2 agrees at 8 bases. This CDR3 is built from 16 residues. V lost 6 bases and J lost 0; bases outside the gene matches: 11. CDR1 and CDR2 from the germline V gene are DFQATT and SNEGSKA (reference sequence). CDR3 DNA sequence: TGCAGTGCCCAAAATTTAGCGGGACGGAGCACAGATACGCAGTATTTT. Its translation: CSAQNLAGRSTDTQYF.

CDR3 amino acids: CATGTSGLQGSGELFF. In DNA, the CDR3 is TGTGCCACCGGGACTAGCGGTCTTCAGGGGTCCGGGGAGCTGTTTTTT. The rearrangement links TRBV10-3 to TRBJ2-2; 11 bases line up with TRBD2. The CDR3 covers 16 residues. V lost 10 bases to trimming and J lost 6 bases; unmatched junction nucleotides: 13. CDR1 is ENHRY and CDR2 is SYGVKD in the germline V gene.

The chain recombines TRBV2 with TRBJ2-4; 10 bases match TRBD2. Gene TRBJ2-7 matches the end of the DNA better, so the J call may be wrong. Germline values: CDR1 SNHLY, CDR2 FYNNEI. The CDR3 sequence is 15 residues long. CDR3 in DNA: TGTGCCAGCAGACCTGTCGGACTAGCGGCTTACGAGCAGTACTTC. Translated, it gives CASRPVGLAAYEQYF.

There are a few counts of this clonotype. The chain uses TRBV9 and TRBJ1-2, with a tentative D call TRBD1 (5 bases). This CDR3 spans 13 amino acids. The germline V gene encodes CDR1 SGDLS and CDR2 YYNGEE. The V end lost 0 bases, the J end lost 6 bases, and 9 bases lay between the germline ends. CDR3 nucleotides: TGTGCCAGCAGCGTAGCAGGGTCTGATGGCTACACCTTC. Translating it yields CASSVAGSDGYTF.

The CDR3 DNA reads as TGTGCCAGCAGTTCGTGGGCGGATAACTATGGCTACACCTTC. Protein sequence: CASSSWADNYGYTF. This chain uses TRBV27 with TRBJ1-2, with D hard to call. CDR1 is MNHEY and CDR2 is SMNVEV in the germline V gene (reference sequence). V lost 4 bases, J lost 1 base, and 10 bases lay in between. This CDR3 is 14 amino acids long.

The chain recombines TRBV5-1 with TRBJ2-5, with 7 bases fitting TRBD1. The CDR3 runs 14 residues. Trimming cost V 4 bases and J 2 bases; bases outside gene matches: 5. Germline V gene lookup returns CDR1 SGHRS and CDR2 YFSETQ. Written as DNA, the CDR3 is TGCGCCAGCAGCGAATCCAGGGGGCAAGAGACCCAGTACTTC. Translation gives CASSESRGQETQYF.

The CDR3 spells CASSSTPQGYEQYF. The CDR3 bases are TGTGCCAGCAGTTCAACCCCACAGGGGTACGAGCAGTACTTC. The V gene is TRBV12-3 or TRBV12-4, the J gene TRBJ2-7; 7 bases line up with TRBD1. V was clipped by 4 bases and J by 4 bases; unmatched bases: 7. The CDR3 sequence is 14 residues long.

The CDR3 sequence is CASSLGAAAQETQYF. In DNA form, the CDR3 reads TGTGCCAGCAGCTTAGGCGCAGCAGCACAAGAGACCCAGTACTTC. The chain employs TRBV7-2 and TRBJ2-5; no definite D call. V lost 1 base to trimming and J lost 2 bases, with 11 bases between them. CDR1 is SGHTA, CDR2 FQGNSA, per germline. The CDR3 runs to 15 residues.

This clonotype appeared a single time. The rearrangement links TRBV28 to TRBJ1-2; perhaps TRBD1 as D (5 bases). CDR1 is MDHEN, CDR2 SYDVKM, per germline. The V and J ends lost 7 bases and 4 bases respectively, with 16 bases between them. The CDR3 contains 14 residues. The CDR3 sequence: CASTTRGVSYGYTF. The CDR3 DNA reads as TGTGCCAGCACTACGCGGGGGGTGAGCTATGGCTACACCTTC.

This chain connects TRBV29-1 to TRBJ1-1; 7 nucleotides align to TRBD1. CDR1 and CDR2 from the germline V gene are SQVTM and ANQGSEA. After removal of 6 bases from V and 3 bases from J, the junction contained 10 bases not matched to a gene. The CDR3 loop spans 14 amino acids. CDR3 bases: TGCAGCGTGAGGGGGCCTTCTGGGGACACTGAAGCTTTCTTT. Translating it yields CSVRGPSGDTEAFF.

The J gene is TRBJ1-1, the V gene TRBV4-1; no clear D gene. This CDR3 has 15 amino acids. Trimming removed 2 bases at V and 2 bases at J, with 12 bases between. Germline V lookup: CDR1 MGHRA, CDR2 YSYEKL. The CDR3 here is CASSQRTTDNTEAFF. The CDR3 DNA sequence: TGCGCCAGCAGCCAAAGAACCACCGACAACACTGAAGCTTTCTTT.